This TCR beta chain comes out of a study of T cells in Graves' hyperthyroidism and ophthalmopathy. V was pared by 7 bases and J by 4 bases, with 9 bases of the junction left unmatched. The CDR3 is made up of 15 amino acids. CDR1 is MDHEN and CDR2 is SYDVKM in the germline V gene. In its sample, this clonotype was seen many times. Using RNA transcripts as the source, TCR beta CDR3 regions were amplified. First-round RT-PCR with HTBI primers amplified the TCR CDR3 region. TCRdb itself ran the multiplex PCR reads through MiXCR, one entry per CDR3 protein. The table has almost 600,000 distinct CDR3 sequences, 11% to 15% seen once.

The receptor was isolated from a woman between 25 and 40 years old with Graves' hyperthyroidism that later progressed to Graves' ophthalmopathy. The material sequenced was blood. This chain uses TRBV28 with TRBJ2-1, with 8 nucleotides matching TRBD2. CDR3 region: CASNGGDNGYNEQFF. CDR3 nucleotides: TGTGCCAGCAACGGGGGGGATAATGGGTACAATGAGCAGTTCTTC.